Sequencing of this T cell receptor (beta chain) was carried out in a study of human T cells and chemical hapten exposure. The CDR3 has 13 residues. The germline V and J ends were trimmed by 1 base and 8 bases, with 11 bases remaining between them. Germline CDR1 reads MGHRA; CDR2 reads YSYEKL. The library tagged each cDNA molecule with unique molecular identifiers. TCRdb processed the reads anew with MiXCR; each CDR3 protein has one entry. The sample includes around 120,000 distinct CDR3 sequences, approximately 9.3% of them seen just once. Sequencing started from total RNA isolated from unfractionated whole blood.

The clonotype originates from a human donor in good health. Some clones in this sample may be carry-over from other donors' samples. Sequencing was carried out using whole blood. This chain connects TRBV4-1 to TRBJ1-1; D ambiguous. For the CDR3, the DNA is TGCGCCAGCAGCCAAGTGGGCCTCGACGAAGCTTTCTTT. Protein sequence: CASSQVGLDEAFF.